The rows below give T cell receptor beta chains drawn from one sample of a study of blood T cell repertoires in COVID-19. This table comes from immunoSEQ multiplex PCR, and its TCRdb copy is limited to in-frame clones, with some not included. Of a few hundred thousand clones listed, about nine tenths are singletons. The material sequenced was peripheral blood. Source of these receptors: a woman aged 40 to 49 who had recovered from COVID-19. CDR3s include the opening cysteine and the closing phenylalanine or tryptophan. The D gene is left open where the match is weak. Expanded clones get a size class; other rows say once, few or many, or leave the size out.

d_call	v_call	j_call	clone_size	cdr3_nt	cdr3_aa
.	TRBV28	TRBJ1-2	.	TGTGCCAGCAGTTTATCGGGGGTTGGGCATGGCTACACCTTC	CASSLSGVGHGYTF
TRBD2	TRBV4-1	TRBJ2-5	.	TGCGCCAGCAGCCAAGATGCCGCAGCGGGGGGTGGGGAGACCCAGTACTTC	CASSQDAAAGGGETQYF
.	TRBV3-1/TRBV3-2	TRBJ1-5	.	TGTGCCAGCAGCCAAGAAGCGGATCAGCCCCAGCATTTT	CASSQEADQPQHF
TRBD2	TRBV4-1	TRBJ2-3	.	TGCGCCAGCAGCCAAGATATCCTAGCGGGAGGGCCGGATACGCAGTATTTT	CASSQDILAGGPDTQYF
.	TRBV27	TRBJ2-7	.	TGTGCCAGCAGTTTAAGAGGCGACAGTGGCGAGCAGTACTTC	CASSLRGDSGEQYF
TRBD1	TRBV3-1/TRBV3-2	TRBJ2-7	.	TGTGCCAGCAGCCAAGAAGGGGGCGGATTGGGCGAGCAGTACTTC	CASSQEGGGLGEQYF
.	TRBV4-1	TRBJ2-5	.	TGCGCCAGCAGCCAAGATCCAGCCATTTACGGGGAGAAGGAGACCCAGTACTTC	CASSQDPAIYGEKETQYF
.	TRBV9	TRBJ1-1	.	TGTGCCAGCAGCGTTGAGGACAGTGAAGCTTTCTTT	CASSVEDSEAFF
.	TRBV28	TRBJ1-1	.	TGTGCCAGCACGGTAGGAGGGAACACTGAAGCTTTCTTT	CASTVGGNTEAFF
TRBD1	TRBV9	TRBJ2-1	.	TGTGCCAGCAGCGTCCAGGGGGTAAGGGCTGAGCAGTTCTTC	CASSVQGVRAEQFF
TRBD2	TRBV5-4	TRBJ2-3	.	TGTGCCAGCAGCGGAGGACTAGCCTCAGATACGCAGTATTTT	CASSGGLASDTQYF
.	TRBV6-6	TRBJ2-1	.	TGTGCCAGCAGCCTTAGTACTAGTTACCCCTACAATGAGCAGTTCTTC	CASSLSTSYPYNEQFF
TRBD1	TRBV18	TRBJ1-1	.	TGTGCCAGCTCACCCCGGTCCGCCAGGACAGGCAACACTGAAGCTTTCTTT	CASSPRSARTGNTEAFF
TRBD1	TRBV4-1	TRBJ1-1	.	TGCGCCAGCAGCCATCTGACAGGGCAGGGGGACACTGAAGCTTTCTTT	CASSHLTGQGDTEAFF
TRBD1	TRBV6-5	TRBJ2-5	.	TGTGCCAGCACAGACAGGGGTCAAGAGACCCAGTACTTC	CASTDRGQETQYF
.	TRBV14	TRBJ1-4	once	TGTGCCAGCAGCCAGCTCATGGGCGGGGTAAATGAAAAACTGTTTTTT	CASSQLMGGVNEKLFF
TRBD1	TRBV27	TRBJ1-1	.	TGTGCCAGCAGTTTCGGACAGGGGATAAGCACTGAAGCTTTCTTT	CASSFGQGISTEAFF
.	TRBV7-9	TRBJ1-3	.	TGTGCCAGCAGCGGAGATGACTCTGGAAACACCATATATTTT	CASSGDDSGNTIYF
TRBD2	TRBV24-1	TRBJ2-2	.	TGTGCCACCAGTGAGACTAGCGGAAAACGGAGCGGGGAGCTGTTTTTT	CATSETSGKRSGELFF
.	TRBV3-1/TRBV3-2	TRBJ2-7	.	TGTGCCAGCAGCCACGGTTACGAGCAGTACTTC	CASSHGYEQYF
.	TRBV9	TRBJ2-1	.	TGTGCCAGCAGTCCGGGGAGCTCCTACAATGAGCAGTTCTTC	CASSPGSSYNEQFF
TRBD1	TRBV9	TRBJ2-4	.	TGTGCCAGCAGCCAAGGACAGGGGGCGGTCAAAAACATTCAGTACTTC	CASSQGQGAVKNIQYF
TRBD1	TRBV4-1	TRBJ1-5	.	TGCGCCAGCAGCCAAAAAGAGTATGCAGGGGGCCTTGATCAGCCCCAGCATTTT	CASSQKEYAGGLDQPQHF
TRBD2	TRBV18	TRBJ2-2	few	TGTGCCAGCTCACCACCTTCGGGAGGGAACACCGGGGAGCTGTTTTTT	CASSPPSGGNTGELFF
TRBD2	TRBV18	TRBJ2-7	.	TGTGCCAGCTCACCCGGGACTACCTCCTACGAGCAGTACTTC	CASSPGTTSYEQYF
.	TRBV9	TRBJ2-1	.	TGTGCCAGCAGCGTAGAAGGCGCAGGGCGGCAGTTCTTC	CASSVEGAGRQFF
.	TRBV9	TRBJ2-7	.	TGTGCCAGCAGCCCCCCCGTCCCGTCCTACGAGCAGTACTTC	CASSPPVPSYEQYF
.	TRBV4-2	TRBJ1-5	.	TGTGCCAGCAGCCAAGATTCCGACCGCGGTTATAGCAATCAGCCCCAGCATTTT	CASSQDSDRGYSNQPQHF
TRBD1	TRBV18	TRBJ2-5	.	TGTGCCAGCTCACCGACAGGGTTGGAGACCCAGTACTTC	CASSPTGLETQYF
.	TRBV28	TRBJ1-5	.	TGTGCCAGCAGTATAACAGGGCTGAGTCAGCCCCAGCATTTT	CASSITGLSQPQHF
.	TRBV5-1	TRBJ2-1	.	TGCGCCAGCAGCCCTGACTCGTACAATGAGCAGTTCTTC	CASSPDSYNEQFF
TRBD2	TRBV29-1	TRBJ2-2	.	TGCAGCGTTGACATAGGATCCAGTACCGGGACTACGAACACCGGGGAGCTGTTTTTT	CSVDIGSSTGTTNTGELFF
.	TRBV6-5	TRBJ2-7	.	TGTGCCAGCAGCTACGTCCCCCAGGGCGAGCAGTACTTC	CASSYVPQGEQYF
TRBD1	TRBV7-8	TRBJ1-2	.	TGTGCCAGCAGCTTAGCGGGACAGGGTCGTAACTATGGCTACACCTTC	CASSLAGQGRNYGYTF
.	TRBV5-1	TRBJ1-6	.	TGCGCCAGCAGCTTGGAAGGGGGAACAAATAATTCACCCCTCCACTTT	CASSLEGGTNNSPLHF
TRBD2	TRBV10-3	TRBJ2-1	.	TGTGCCACCGGGACTAGTAGTAATGAGCAGTTCTTC	CATGTSSNEQFF
TRBD2	TRBV7-8	TRBJ2-2	.	TGTGCCAGCAGCTTAGAGGCAGCGGGAGGGAACACCGGGGAGCTGTTTTTT	CASSLEAAGGNTGELFF
.	TRBV6-5	TRBJ2-7	.	TGTGCCAGCAGACGGTACTCCTACGAGCAGTACTTC	CASRRYSYEQYF
.	TRBV28	TRBJ2-7	.	TGTGCCAGCAGCCTGGTGGGGGAGGGGGCCTACGAGCAGTACTTC	CASSLVGEGAYEQYF
TRBD2	TRBV28	TRBJ2-7	.	TGTGCCAGCAGCCCCTTAGCGGGAGGACTTAGCAACTACGAGCAGTACTTC	CASSPLAGGLSNYEQYF
.	TRBV4-1	TRBJ2-7	.	TGCGCCAGCAGCCAAGATCCGGGGTCTTCCTACGAGCAGTACTTC	CASSQDPGSSYEQYF
TRBD2	TRBV7-9	TRBJ2-1	.	TGTGCCAGCAGCGCCCTGAGCGGGAGGATTGGTGAGCAGTTCTTC	CASSALSGRIGEQFF
.	TRBV6-5	TRBJ1-2	.	TGTGCCAGCAGCGGACAGAGGCTTCAAGATGGCTACACCTTC	CASSGQRLQDGYTF
.	TRBV28	TRBJ2-7	.	TGTGCCAGCAGTTTACTTGGCCTGACAGAGGCCTACGAGCAGTACTTC	CASSLLGLTEAYEQYF
TRBD2	TRBV19	TRBJ2-2	.	TGTGCCAGCACGGGACTAGCGGGAGACCCCGGGGAGCTGTTTTTT	CASTGLAGDPGELFF
TRBD2	TRBV7-2	TRBJ2-7	.	TGTGCCAGCAGCTTAGAGTCTAGCGGGAGGGCCCAGGAGTTCGAGCAGTACTTC	CASSLESSGRAQEFEQYF
.	TRBV5-1	TRBJ2-7	.	TGCGCCAGCAGCTTGGGCCTAGTAAGGGAGCAGTACTTC	CASSLGLVREQYF
TRBD1	TRBV9	TRBJ2-7	.	TGTGCCAGCAGCGCAGCCGGGACAGGGTCTACCTACGAGCAGTACTTC	CASSAAGTGSTYEQYF
.	TRBV6-5	TRBJ2-5	.	TGTGCCAGCAGTAACCCGTCAGGGCACCAAGAGACCCAGTACTTC	CASSNPSGHQETQYF
.	TRBV30	TRBJ2-7	.	TGTGCCTGGAGTGTGTGGGGGCTGGGGCAGTACTTC	CAWSVWGLGQYF
TRBD1	TRBV27	TRBJ2-3	.	TGTGCCAGCAGCCGCAGGACAGGGGGGGACACAGATACGCAGTATTTT	CASSRRTGGDTDTQYF
TRBD2	TRBV5-1	TRBJ2-1	.	TGCGCCAGCAGCTTGGCCACGGGAGGAGCTTACTACAATGAGCAGTTCTTC	CASSLATGGAYYNEQFF